This entry lists 2 T cell receptor beta chains sequenced from one sample in a study of blood T cell repertoires in COVID-19. The method was immunoSEQ multiplex PCR; TCRdb's version includes in-frame clones alone and lacks a portion of them. The sample includes 120,000 or so clones, approximately 85% of them seen just once. Sequencing was carried out using peripheral blood. The receptors were sampled from a woman aged 55-70 years with acute or convalescent COVID-19.

Here the CDR3 reads CASSEGRVGQPQHF. CDR3 DNA: TGTGCCAGCAGTGAAGGCAGGGTGGGTCAGCCCCAGCATTTT. The V call is TRBV6-1, the J call TRBJ1-5; possible D gene TRBD1, 5 bases. Germline V gene data show CDR1 as MNHNS and CDR2 as SASEGT. The V gene lost 1 base and the J gene lost 6 bases, with 10 bases spanning the gap. This CDR3 has 14 amino acids.

This sequence joins TRBV28 and TRBJ2-1; D is undetermined. Germline-derived CDR1 and CDR2 are MDHEN and SYDVKM. Trimming cost V 2 bases and J 7 bases, with 6 bases left between them. The CDR3 runs 12 residues. The DNA for the CDR3 is TGTGCCAGCAGTTTAGGCGGAAATGAGCAGTTCTTC. This sequence encodes CASSLGGNEQFF.